This TCR beta chain appears in the sequencing data of a study of graft-versus-host responses after intestinal transplantation (TCRdb year 2021). Looking at the study overall: Multivisceral, liver-intestinal, or isolated intestinal transplants were received by the recipients. Anti-thymocyte globulin induction was given to all recipients, followed by maintenance tacrolimus and steroids for approximately 3 years. The cohort enrolled 24 intestinal transplant recipients, one of whom was a retransplant, and a few patients without pretransplant specimens were excluded. Graft-versus-host and host-versus-graft alloreactive T cell clones were tracked in the graft, circulation and bone marrow after intestinal transplantation using bulk TCR-beta CDR3 sequencing. Donor T cell macrochimerism was defined as a peak of at least 4% donor T cells among recipient peripheral blood mononuclear cells. Alloreactive clones were identified by sequencing pre-transplant mixed lymphocyte reaction products and comparing them with unstimulated pre-transplant donor and recipient T cells. Samples from a few later patients were sequenced in-house on an Illumina MiSeq with MiXCR processing rather than by the commercial service. General conclusions and limits of the study: GvH clones turned up in recipient bone marrow, with some appearing earlier in ileal mucosa or blood, a pattern consistent with an intestinal mucosal origin. High GvH to HvG T cell clonal ratios were observed in the allografts of patients with donor T cell macrochimerism. Conclusions were limited by the relatively low number and heterogeneity of intestinal transplant patients. Early after transplant, declines in HvG clones were associated with peak levels of circulating GvH clones.

The CDR3 contains 15 residues, cysteine and phenylalanine counted. Solely the CDR3 DNA is kept, with 45 bases framed from the first base. Trimming takes 2 bases from V and 6 bases from J, and the germline ends sit 12 bases apart. As encoded in the germline V gene (reference sequence), CDR1 is SGHNT while CDR2 is YYREEE. The sample's time point label is to be understood as: cells obtained before transplantation from donor or recipient. CD3+CD4+ and CD3+CD8+ populations were FACS-sorted from unstimulated pre-transplant donor and recipient cells taken from spleen or lymph nodes. Receptor libraries were prepared by the immunoSEQ multiplex PCR assay. For most patients, genomic DNA was isolated using the Qiagen DNeasy Blood and Tissue Kit and was shipped frozen to Adaptive Biotechnologies for TCR sequencing. Adaptive Biotechnologies carried out high-throughput TCR-beta CDR3 sequencing of genomic DNA for most patients. The paper's processing steps were these. TCR sequencing data were retrieved from Adaptive's ImmunoSEQ software for about 17 patients, whereas three other patients were processed with MiXCR and VDJtools. To correct CD4 versus CD8 sorting errors, sequences present in both subsets at a frequency ratio below 5:1 were removed. CDR3 nucleotide sequences shared by donor and recipient were removed because the origin of these sequences could not be assigned. To be classed as alloreactive, a clone needed at least 2-fold expansion over unstimulated cells and a minimum CFSE-low frequency of 0.002% (template counts) or 0.001% (read counts). A clone was considered mappable if detected in the sequenced pre-transplant spleen, lymph node, or MLR CFSE-low populations of the donor or recipient. The cumulative frequency of alloreactive clones was calculated as a percentage of all sequences, weighted by copy number. Here the immuneACCESS table is served through TCRdb, limited to in-frame sequences with V and J called. Missing clones are a known gap in these copies; in checked studies unresolved V genes cover under half, and the rest lacks a known reason. From that table come the V and J calls and clone size; the DNA was used to work out D and trimming. This sample has around 67,000 clones in its table, and 84% of those were observed once. The ten largest make up 0.39% of the sample.

In this sample, this clone turned up a few times. What antigen it recognizes has not been identified. Base qualities are not provided; no much larger clone lies one nucleotide away. This sequence was found in a human donor who was the organ donor for an intestinal transplant. Rearrangement joined TRBV5-4 to TRBJ1-6; TRBD1 could be the D gene, as 5 bases match. The sequenced sample was unstimulated CD4+ T cells sorted from spleen or lymph node cells, obtained before transplant. CDR3 protein: CASSLAGLVNSPLHF. The nucleotides read TGTGCCAGCAGCTTAGCGGGACTGGTTAATTCACCCCTCCACTTT. With the portions outside the CDR3 filled from the reference TRBV5-4 and TRBJ1-6 genes, the complete variable region becomes ETGVTQSPTHLIKTRGQQVTLRCSSQSGHNTVSWYQQALGQGPQFIFQYYREEENGRGNFPPRFSGLQFPNYSSELNVNALELDDSALYLCASSLAGLVNSPLHFGNGTRLTVT.